A selection of T cell receptor beta chains follows, all from one sample in a study of cytomegalovirus exposure and HLA in healthy donors. Data came from immunoSEQ multiplex PCR; TCRdb stores just in-frame clones and leaves some out. Seen here are approximately 97,000 clones, under 90% observed once, and the top ten hold 4.2%. Material: PBMCs. These receptors all stem from a woman between 65 and 79 years old in good health and CMV-seropositive. CDR3s include the opening cysteine and the closing phenylalanine or tryptophan. The D gene is left open where the match is weak. Not all rows give a size; the values are once, few, many and, for expanded clones, a class.

j_call	v_call	d_call	clone_size	cdr3_nt	cdr3_aa
TRBJ1-1	TRBV6-5	-	few	TGTGCCAGCAGTTACTCTCCCAGGGACACTGAAGCTTTCTTT	CASSYSPRDTEAFF
TRBJ2-6	TRBV28	-	-	TGTGCCAGCAGCTTAGACAGGCACTCTGGGGCCAACGTCCTGACTTTC	CASSLDRHSGANVLTF
TRBJ1-5	TRBV5-1	-	-	TGCGCCAGCAGCTTGGGAGGATTAGATCAGCCCCAGCATTTT	CASSLGGLDQPQHF
TRBJ2-3	TRBV7-3	TRBD2	-	TGTGCCAGCAGCCCCAGGACTAGCGGGAGGGCCCATACGCAGTATTTT	CASSPRTSGRAHTQYF
TRBJ2-7	TRBV6-1	-	-	TGTGCCAGCAGTTCGGGTGGAACCCCCTACGAGCAGTACTTC	CASSSGGTPYEQYF
TRBJ2-1	TRBV30	TRBD2	medium-sized	TGTGCCTGGAAGTGGAAGGGCAAACTAGCGGGAACGTTTAGCCCCTACAATGAGCAGTTCTTC	CAWKWKGKLAGTFSPYNEQFF
TRBJ1-2	TRBV18	-	-	TGTGCCAGCTCACCACTCCGGGGGAATGACTATGGCTACACCTTC	CASSPLRGNDYGYTF
TRBJ2-1	TRBV25-1	-	once	TGTGCCAGCAGTGAATCGGGCTCCTACAATGAGCAGTTCTTC	CASSESGSYNEQFF
TRBJ1-2	TRBV7-9	-	-	TGTGCCAGCAGCGGAGAAGGAGGGAAGTGGGTAGTTGGCTACACCTTC	CASSGEGGKWVVGYTF
TRBJ2-1	TRBV7-2	TRBD2	-	TGTGCCAGCAGCGTAACCGGGACTAGCGGCCGTACCTCCTACAATGAGCAGTTCTTC	CASSVTGTSGRTSYNEQFF
TRBJ2-3	TRBV7-9	-	-	TGTGCCAGCAGCCCAAAAGCTGGGCCAGATACGCAGTATTTT	CASSPKAGPDTQYF
TRBJ1-2	TRBV2	TRBD1	-	TGTGCCAGCAGTGACTTCGACAGGGTCTATGGCTACACCTTC	CASSDFDRVYGYTF
TRBJ1-2	TRBV21-1	-	-	TGTGCCAGCAGCCCACAGGGGGCAACCTATGGCTACACCTTC	CASSPQGATYGYTF
TRBJ2-5	TRBV29-1	TRBD2	-	TGCAGCGTTGTCGCATTTTCGGGACTATTAGGAGAGACCCAGTACTTC	CSVVAFSGLLGETQYF
TRBJ2-3	TRBV10-3	TRBD2	-	TGTGCCATCAGTGAGTCGAGGACTAGCGGGAGGGGAGATACGCAGTATTTT	CAISESRTSGRGDTQYF
TRBJ2-1	TRBV7-3	-	-	TGTGCCAGCAGCTTAGGGGGGAGTAGCGGTGAGCAGTTCTTC	CASSLGGSSGEQFF
TRBJ2-1	TRBV7-2	TRBD2	-	TGTGCCAGCAGCTTAGGCACTAGCGGGAGGGTCGGCAATGAGCAGTTCTTC	CASSLGTSGRVGNEQFF
TRBJ2-5	TRBV25-1	-	-	TGTGCCAGCAGTGAAATAAGACCTCGCCTCGGGGAGACCCAGTACTTC	CASSEIRPRLGETQYF
TRBJ2-7	TRBV7-2	-	-	TGTGCCAGCAGCTTAGTAGCCACGACCTCCTACGAGCAGTACTTC	CASSLVATTSYEQYF
TRBJ2-7	TRBV4-1	TRBD1	-	TGCGCCAGCAGCCAACGGGACAGCTACGAGCAGTACTTC	CASSQRDSYEQYF
TRBJ1-1	TRBV28	TRBD1	-	TGTGCCAGCATGTCAGGGGGCTTGGCTGAAGCTTTCTTT	CASMSGGLAEAFF
TRBJ2-7	TRBV9	TRBD1	-	TGTGCCAGCAGCGTCCTGGGACAGCTCTCCGAGCAGTACTTC	CASSVLGQLSEQYF
TRBJ2-5	TRBV6-1	TRBD2	-	TGTGCCAGCATATATAGCGGGAGCGTGGGAGAGACCCAGTACTTC	CASIYSGSVGETQYF
TRBJ1-3	TRBV6-5	TRBD1	few	TGTGCCAGCAGTTACGGGACAGGGAGCCCTGGAAACACCATATATTTT	CASSYGTGSPGNTIYF
TRBJ2-1	TRBV19	TRBD1	-	TGTGCCAGTAAAACTCGGGACAGGGTAGGTGAGCAGTTCTTC	CASKTRDRVGEQFF
TRBJ2-1	TRBV5-1	-	-	TGCGCCAGCAGCTTGGGGTCTAGCGAATACAATGAGCAGTTCTTC	CASSLGSSEYNEQFF
TRBJ1-2	TRBV14	-	few	TGTGCCAGCAGCCTCCTGCAGGGTTGGAACTATGGCTACACCTTC	CASSLLQGWNYGYTF
TRBJ2-7	TRBV6-5	TRBD1	-	TGTGCCAGCAGTTACTCCAGGGGGCAGGAGCAGTACTTC	CASSYSRGQEQYF
TRBJ2-3	TRBV7-8	-	-	TGTGCCAGCAGCTTAGATTCCGGGTTGGCCCTTCGGCAGTATTTT	CASSLDSGLALRQYF
TRBJ1-1	TRBV7-9	-	-	TGTGCCAGCAGCTTAGCTCTCGGAGAGAACACTGAAGCTTTCTTT	CASSLALGENTEAFF
TRBJ1-2	TRBV6-6	TRBD1	-	TGTGCCAGCAGGAATGGACAGGGGAACTATGGCTACACCTTC	CASRNGQGNYGYTF
TRBJ2-1	TRBV19	TRBD2	once	TGTGCCAGTAGCCCCTGGGGACTAGCGGGAGGCAATGAGCAGTTCTTC	CASSPWGLAGGNEQFF
TRBJ1-1	TRBV30	-	-	TGTGCCTGTAGGGAGGGGTCGGGGGGTTTCATGAACACTGAAGCTTTCTTT	CACREGSGGFMNTEAFF
TRBJ1-1	TRBV7-9	TRBD1	-	TGTGCCAGCAGGATACAGGGGGCGGATACTGAAGCTTTCTTT	CASRIQGADTEAFF
TRBJ1-2	TRBV28	-	-	TGTGCCAGCAGAAAGGGAGTCTATGGCTACACCTTC	CASRKGVYGYTF
TRBJ2-2	TRBV6-5	-	-	TGTGCCAGCGGAAGGAGACAGGCGGACACCGGGGAGCTGTTTTTT	CASGRRQADTGELFF
TRBJ2-5	TRBV9	TRBD2	-	TGTGCCAGCAGCGTGAAACCACTAGCGGGGCCTGGGGAGCAGTACTTC	CASSVKPLAGPGEQYF
TRBJ2-7	TRBV10-3	TRBD1	-	TGTGCCACCTCTCCCGGGACAGGGGCGTACGAGCAGTACTTC	CATSPGTGAYEQYF
TRBJ2-1	TRBV2	TRBD2	few	TGTGCCAGCAGCCGCCTATTTAGCGGGACGGGGAATGAGCAGTTCTTC	CASSRLFSGTGNEQFF
TRBJ2-1	TRBV28	TRBD2	-	TGTGCCAGCAGTTTATTAGCGGGTCCTACATGGGAGCAGTTCTTC	CASSLLAGPTWEQFF
TRBJ2-7	TRBV7-2	TRBD1	-	TGTGCCAGCAGCTTACTCGGGACAGGGGTTAGCGAGCAGTACTTC	CASSLLGTGVSEQYF
TRBJ1-2	TRBV7-2	TRBD1	once	TGTGCCAGCAGCTTCCGACAGGGGGGTTATGGCTACACCTTC	CASSFRQGGYGYTF
TRBJ2-2	TRBV7-6	TRBD2	-	TGTGCCAGCAGCTTGGCGGCGGGAGGTACCGGGGAGCTGTTTTTT	CASSLAAGGTGELFF
TRBJ1-1	TRBV18	-	-	TGTGCCAGCTCACGACAGCGTTGGGACACTGAAGCTTTCTTT	CASSRQRWDTEAFF
TRBJ2-1	TRBV29-1	TRBD2	-	TGCAGCGTCCAAGTGGGTTTTCTAGCGGGAGGCATAAATGAGCAGTTCTTC	CSVQVGFLAGGINEQFF
TRBJ1-2	TRBV18	-	-	TGTGCCAGCTCAGGGGAGCAGGACTATGGCTACACCTTC	CASSGEQDYGYTF
TRBJ1-2	TRBV27	TRBD1	-	TGTGCCAGCAGTTTACAGGGGGAGGGCTACACCTTC	CASSLQGEGYTF
TRBJ1-2	TRBV5-1	-	-	TGCGCCAGCAGCCCCCTGTTCAGGGGCGAATCAAACTATGGCTACACCTTC	CASSPLFRGESNYGYTF
TRBJ2-3	TRBV21-1	-	once	TGTGCCAGCAACAATGAGCCCGGCGGGAGAGTTAGCACAGATACGCAGTATTTT	CASNNEPGGRVSTDTQYF
TRBJ2-5	TRBV28	-	-	TGTGCCAGCAGTTTTGGGGGACAAGCCCAAGAGACCCAGTACTTC	CASSFGGQAQETQYF
TRBJ2-2	TRBV7-2	-	-	TGTGCCAGCAGCCCACAGACCGCCACCGGGGAGCTGTTTTTT	CASSPQTATGELFF